Listed below are T cell receptor beta chains from one sample, sequenced in a study of technical replicates of blood from a few donors. Profiling relied on immunoSEQ multiplex PCR, and the TCRdb table lists in-frame clones only, not all of them. The sample has roughly 79,000 clones; more than 80% are singletons. Input material: PBMCs. These receptors were collected from a human donor in good health. Some clones in this sample may be carry-over from other donors' samples. The CDR3 runs from the conserved cysteine through the conserved F or W. The order of the fields is V gene, J gene, clone size, D gene, CDR3 DNA, CDR3 protein. D genes are given only for firm matches. Clone size is stated in some rows and not others, as once, few, many or a class when expanded.

v_gene: TRBV10-3; j_gene: TRBJ1-5; abundance: .; d_gene: .; CDR3nt: TGTGCCACCCGAGGAGGGTCAACTACAAATAGCAATCAGCCCCAGCATTTT; CDR3aa: CATRGGSTTNSNQPQHF
v_gene: TRBV7-3; j_gene: TRBJ2-7; abundance: .; d_gene: .; CDR3nt: TGTGCCAGCAGCTTGGTGGGGGGTTTAAGTTACGAGCAGTACTTC; CDR3aa: CASSLVGGLSYEQYF
v_gene: TRBV13; j_gene: TRBJ2-7; abundance: once; d_gene: .; CDR3nt: TGTGCCAGCAGCTCAAGCGGGTTCTCCTACGAGCAGTACTTC; CDR3aa: CASSSSGFSYEQYF
v_gene: TRBV7-7; j_gene: TRBJ2-1; abundance: .; d_gene: TRBD2; CDR3nt: TGTGCCAGCAGCCTGCGACTAGCCCCCTACAATGAGCAGTTCTTC; CDR3aa: CASSLRLAPYNEQFF
v_gene: TRBV30; j_gene: TRBJ2-7; abundance: .; d_gene: .; CDR3nt: TGTGCCTCTTACATAGGGACATCGGGCCCCGAGCAGTACTTC; CDR3aa: CASYIGTSGPEQYF
v_gene: TRBV2; j_gene: TRBJ2-1; abundance: .; d_gene: TRBD1; CDR3nt: TGTGCCAGCAGTGATGGGACAGGGATCGTTGATGAGCAGTTCTTC; CDR3aa: CASSDGTGIVDEQFF
v_gene: TRBV29-1; j_gene: TRBJ2-6; abundance: .; d_gene: .; CDR3nt: TGCAGCGTTCAAGTGAGGAACTCTGGGGCCAACGTCCTGACTTTC; CDR3aa: CSVQVRNSGANVLTF
v_gene: TRBV28; j_gene: TRBJ2-1; abundance: once; d_gene: TRBD1; CDR3nt: TGTGCGACTTGGGGACAGGTTTACAATGAGCAGTTCTTC; CDR3aa: CATWGQVYNEQFF
v_gene: TRBV27; j_gene: TRBJ1-2; abundance: .; d_gene: TRBD1; CDR3nt: TGTGCCAGCAGGTACGAGGGGGCGTCGGGCTATGGCTACACCTTC; CDR3aa: CASRYEGASGYGYTF
v_gene: TRBV5-1; j_gene: TRBJ1-1; abundance: .; d_gene: .; CDR3nt: TGCGCCAGCAGCTTGGGAAGAGGCAGAGGGAACACTGAAGCTTTCTTT; CDR3aa: CASSLGRGRGNTEAFF
v_gene: TRBV5-1; j_gene: TRBJ1-5; abundance: .; d_gene: TRBD1; CDR3nt: TGCGCCAGCAGCTTGGGGGACAGTCTCAATCAGCCCCAGCATTTT; CDR3aa: CASSLGDSLNQPQHF
v_gene: TRBV18; j_gene: TRBJ1-1; abundance: .; d_gene: TRBD1; CDR3nt: TGTGCCAGCTCACTCGGGACAGGGTGGCGGAACACTGAAGCTTTCTTT; CDR3aa: CASSLGTGWRNTEAFF
v_gene: TRBV6-1; j_gene: TRBJ2-3; abundance: .; d_gene: .; CDR3nt: TGTGCCAGCAACCTGGGGCAGGGTGAAACAGATACGCAGTATTTT; CDR3aa: CASNLGQGETDTQYF
v_gene: TRBV28; j_gene: TRBJ2-1; abundance: .; d_gene: .; CDR3nt: TGTGCCAGCAGTTTATCGGGGATATCCTACAATGAGCAGTTCTTC; CDR3aa: CASSLSGISYNEQFF
v_gene: TRBV4-2; j_gene: TRBJ2-7; abundance: .; d_gene: .; CDR3nt: TGTGCCAGCAGCCAAGATCAGACAGAACCCTCCTACGAGCAGTACTTC; CDR3aa: CASSQDQTEPSYEQYF
v_gene: TRBV5-1; j_gene: TRBJ1-4; abundance: few; d_gene: .; CDR3nt: TGCGCCAGCAGCCCCCGGGACAATCGGCTGTCTGAAAAACTGTTTTTT; CDR3aa: CASSPRDNRLSEKLFF
v_gene: TRBV4-3; j_gene: TRBJ2-4; abundance: .; d_gene: .; CDR3nt: TGCGCCAGCAGCCAAGAAGTTAGACTAGTGGGCAAAAACATTCAGTACTTC; CDR3aa: CASSQEVRLVGKNIQYF
v_gene: TRBV2; j_gene: TRBJ2-7; abundance: once; d_gene: .; CDR3nt: TGTGCCAGCAGTGCCGGGTACGAGCAGTACTTC; CDR3aa: CASSAGYEQYF
v_gene: TRBV23-1; j_gene: TRBJ1-5; abundance: once; d_gene: .; CDR3nt: TGCGCCAGCAGTCAACACAGGGTCCATCAGCCCCAGCATTTT; CDR3aa: CASSQHRVHQPQHF
v_gene: TRBV30; j_gene: TRBJ2-4; abundance: .; d_gene: .; CDR3nt: TGTGCCTGGAGTGTACCCGCAGGTTTCGGAAACATTCAGTACTTC; CDR3aa: CAWSVPAGFGNIQYF
v_gene: TRBV5-4; j_gene: TRBJ2-7; abundance: .; d_gene: TRBD1; CDR3nt: TGTGCCAGCAGCATTCGACAGGGGCCCTACGAGCAGTACTTC; CDR3aa: CASSIRQGPYEQYF
v_gene: TRBV5-8; j_gene: TRBJ2-2; abundance: .; d_gene: TRBD2; CDR3nt: TGTGCCAGCAGCCACCGACTAGCGGGAGGGACCGGGGAGCTGTTTTTT; CDR3aa: CASSHRLAGGTGELFF
v_gene: TRBV5-1; j_gene: TRBJ1-2; abundance: .; d_gene: TRBD1; CDR3nt: TGCGCCAGCAGCTTGGATCAGGGGGCGAGGGGCTACACCTTC; CDR3aa: CASSLDQGARGYTF
v_gene: TRBV29-1; j_gene: TRBJ1-1; abundance: .; d_gene: .; CDR3nt: TGCAGCGTCGCCTTGGGCGGGGAGAGTTTCTTT; CDR3aa: CSVALGGESFF
v_gene: TRBV29-1; j_gene: TRBJ1-1; abundance: few; d_gene: .; CDR3nt: TGCAGCGTTGAGTCCCGGTACGCGGCGCCGGCATTTGCTTTCTTT; CDR3aa: CSVESRYAAPAFAFF
v_gene: TRBV7-6; j_gene: TRBJ2-7; abundance: .; d_gene: TRBD2; CDR3nt: TGTGCCAGCAGCTTACTAGCGGGGGGGCCAAACGAGCAGTACTTC; CDR3aa: CASSLLAGGPNEQYF
v_gene: TRBV6-5; j_gene: TRBJ2-7; abundance: .; d_gene: .; CDR3nt: TGTGCCAGCAGTTACGGACAGTCTTACGAGCAGTACTTC; CDR3aa: CASSYGQSYEQYF
v_gene: TRBV27; j_gene: TRBJ1-1; abundance: .; d_gene: TRBD1; CDR3nt: TGTGCCAGCTCCCCCAGGGGGCTTATAAGCACTGAAGCTTTCTTT; CDR3aa: CASSPRGLISTEAFF
v_gene: TRBV18; j_gene: TRBJ1-3; abundance: .; d_gene: TRBD1; CDR3nt: TGTGCCAGCTCCGAGACAGGGGCGAACACCATATATTTT; CDR3aa: CASSETGANTIYF
v_gene: TRBV7-2; j_gene: TRBJ1-1; abundance: .; d_gene: .; CDR3nt: TGTGCCAGCAGCTTATGGCCCCTTGAAGCTTTCTTT; CDR3aa: CASSLWPLEAFF
v_gene: TRBV14; j_gene: TRBJ1-2; abundance: .; d_gene: TRBD1; CDR3nt: TGTGCCAGCAGCCCCGACAGGGCTGGCTACACCTTC; CDR3aa: CASSPDRAGYTF
v_gene: TRBV6-6; j_gene: TRBJ2-1; abundance: .; d_gene: .; CDR3nt: TGTGCCAGCAGCGAGGGGGGGGGCCTCAATGAGCAGTTCTTC; CDR3aa: CASSEGGGLNEQFF
v_gene: TRBV5-4; j_gene: TRBJ1-2; abundance: .; d_gene: .; CDR3nt: TGTGCCAGCAGCCCCCGGGCAGGGCTGATCTATGGCGGCTACACCTTC; CDR3aa: CASSPRAGLIYGGYTF
v_gene: TRBV6-6; j_gene: TRBJ1-5; abundance: .; d_gene: .; CDR3nt: TGTGCCAGCAGTTACTGGATCGGGGGCAATCAGCCCCAGCATTTT; CDR3aa: CASSYWIGGNQPQHF
v_gene: TRBV7-9; j_gene: TRBJ1-1; abundance: .; d_gene: TRBD1; CDR3nt: TGTGCCAGCAGCTCACGTCCCGGGACAGCGAACACTGAAGCTTTCTTT; CDR3aa: CASSSRPGTANTEAFF
v_gene: TRBV7-3; j_gene: TRBJ1-1; abundance: .; d_gene: .; CDR3nt: TGTGCCAGCAGCCCAGGATACGGCACTGAAGCTTTCTTT; CDR3aa: CASSPGYGTEAFF
v_gene: TRBV30; j_gene: TRBJ2-1; abundance: once; d_gene: .; CDR3nt: TGTGCCTGGAGCCTAGGACTAGGGGGGGAGCAGTTCTTC; CDR3aa: CAWSLGLGGEQFF
v_gene: TRBV5-1; j_gene: TRBJ2-7; abundance: .; d_gene: .; CDR3nt: TGCGCCAGCAGCCCCGGTGGGGACACGGGACACTACGAGCAGTACTTC; CDR3aa: CASSPGGDTGHYEQYF
v_gene: TRBV6-7; j_gene: TRBJ1-2; abundance: .; d_gene: .; CDR3nt: TGTGCCAGCAGCCATGACACAACCTATGGCTACACCTTC; CDR3aa: CASSHDTTYGYTF